These 15 T cell receptor beta chains share one sample of origin, sequenced in a study of T cell clones after liver transplantation. Assay: immunoSEQ multiplex PCR; the TCRdb copy retains only in-frame clones and omits some. Here the sample spans approximately 100,000 clones, approximately 79% being singletons. Here the sequenced sample was CD4+ T cells from blood, taken around 44 months after liver transplant. The receptors here all came from a human patient who received a liver transplant. The graft donor may have given rise to some T cells.

The genes are TRBV5-1 and TRBJ2-1, with 13 bases aligning to TRBD2. The CDR3 is made up of 19 amino acids. Germline CDR1 and CDR2: SGHRS and YFSETQ. The trim removed 3 bases at V and 5 bases at J, leaving 14 bases unmatched. Written as DNA, the CDR3 is TGCGCCAGCAGCTCTACTAGCGGGGGGGCCCTCCGGAACCACAATGAGCAGTTCTTC. Its protein product is CASSSTSGGALRNHNEQFF.

As to this clone: A junction boundary mismatches the germline segment, possibly from a read error. The chain carries TRBV5-4 and TRBJ1-2; TRBD1 matches 7 bases. The germline V gene encodes CDR1 SGHNT and CDR2 YYREEE (reference sequence). The CDR3 covers 12 residues. CDR3 nucleotides: TGCGCCAGCAGCCGCACAGGGGATGGCTACACCTTC. Amino acid sequence: CASSRTGDGYTF.

The genes are TRBV27 and TRBJ2-5; 11 bases agree with TRBD2. V lost 7 bases, J lost 4 bases, and 17 bases stayed unmatched. This CDR3 spans 18 amino acids. The germline CDR1 and CDR2 sequences are MNHEY and SMNVEV (reference sequence). The CDR3 spells CASTSSGGPGFVGETQYF. The DNA for the CDR3 is TGTGCCAGCACTTCTAGCGGGGGGCCAGGGTTCGTGGGAGAGACCCAGTACTTC.

J is TRBJ2-7 and V is TRBV19, with a possible D match to TRBD2 (6 bases). The V end was cut by 7 bases, the J end by 2 bases, with 12 bases between. CDR1 and CDR2 (germline): LNHDA, SQIVND (reference sequence). The CDR3 sequence is 13 residues long. The CDR3 here is CASKSGSTYEQYF. DNA for the CDR3: TGTGCCAGTAAATCCGGGAGTACCTACGAGCAGTACTTC.

The V call is TRBV28, the J call TRBJ2-5; D assignment may be TRBD1 or TRBD2 (5 bases each). CDR1 MDHEN and CDR2 SYDVKM come from the germline V gene. Trimming stripped 6 bases from V and 4 bases from J, with 12 bases between. CDR3 length equals 13 residues. As DNA, the CDR3 is TGTGCCAGCAGCCCGGGGACCCCAGAGACCCAGTACTTC. As protein: CASSPGTPETQYF.

The chain carries TRBV5-1 and TRBJ1-6; possibly TRBD1 for D (5 bases). The length of the CDR3 is 14 residues. From germline, CDR1 is SGHRS and CDR2 YFSETQ. The V and J ends lost 0 bases and 8 bases respectively, with 9 bases between them. For the CDR3, the DNA is TGCGCCAGCAGCTTGGGGGACCCGGATTCACCCCTCCACTTT. It translates to CASSLGDPDSPLHF. The variable domain in full, completed from reference TRBV5-1 and TRBJ1-6, reads KAGVTQTPRYLIKTRGQQVTLSCSPISGHRSVSWYQQTPGQGLQFLFEYFSETQRNKGNFPGRFSGRQFSNSRSEMNVSTLELGDSALYLCASSLGDPDSPLHFGNGTRLTVT.

V and J are TRBV6-1 and TRBJ2-6; tentatively, D is TRBD2 (5 bases). Trimming removed 8 bases at V and 0 bases at J, with 5 bases between. The germline V gene has CDR1 MNHNS and CDR2 SASEGT. There are 13 residues in the CDR3. The CDR3 nucleotides read TGTGCCAGCGGGAGCTCTGGGGCCAACGTCCTGACTTTC. Amino acid sequence: CASGSSGANVLTF.

This chain connects TRBV19 to TRBJ2-4, with 8 bases identical to TRBD1. Germline loops: CDR1 LNHDA, CDR2 SQIVND (reference sequence). Trimming cost V 5 bases and J 2 bases; bases outside gene matches: 8. CDR3 length: 16 residues. CDR3 nucleotides: TGTGCCAGTAGTGCGGACAGGGCGGAAACCAAAAACATTCAGTACTTC. Its protein is CASSADRAETKNIQYF.

This chain uses TRBV25-1 with TRBJ1-4; D unresolved. There are 16 residues in the CDR3. V lost 1 base and J lost 7, with 16 bases in between. Germline V CDR1 and CDR2: MGHDK, SYGVNS. In DNA form, the CDR3 reads TGTGCCAGCAGTGAATCACCCGGGAACTGGGGTGAAAAACTGTTTTTT. This translates into CASSESPGNWGEKLFF.

V is TRBV27 and J is TRBJ2-5; D tentatively reads TRBD1 or TRBD2 (5 bases each). Per germline, CDR1 MNHEY and CDR2 SMNVEV (reference sequence). V was shortened by 6 bases and J by 5 bases, with 19 bases between the two germline ends. CDR3 size: 15 residues. This CDR3 reads CASRRGGNWVETQYF. Here the CDR3 DNA reads TGTGCCAGCAGACGTGGGGGAAATTGGGTGGAGACCCAGTACTTC.

V gene TRBV28 combines with J gene TRBJ1-4, with D possibly matching TRBD1 (5 bases). V lost 9 bases and J 7 bases, leaving 15 bases between the germline ends. Germline V lookup: CDR1 MDHEN, CDR2 SYDVKM. CDR3 size: 13 residues. The CDR3 loop is CASSGGSSEKLFF. DNA of the CDR3: TGTGCCAGTTCGGGGGGGTCAAGTGAAAAACTGTTTTTT. Filled out from reference TRBV28 and TRBJ1-4, the complete variable domain reads DVKVTQSSRYLVKRTGEKVFLECVQDMDHENMFWYRQDPGLGLRLIYFSYDVKMKEKGDIPEGYSVSREKKERFSLILESASTNQTSMYLCASSGGSSEKLFFGSGTQLSVL.

The chain couples TRBV6-1 to TRBJ1-3; D unresolved. Between the trimmed V and J ends, which lost 5 bases and 1 base, there was a span of 9 bases. Per the germline V gene, CDR1 is MNHNS and CDR2 is SASEGT. The CDR3 extends over 14 amino acids. Here the CDR3 reads CASSNMLSGNTIYF. The CDR3 DNA reads as TGTGCCAGCAGTAACATGCTTTCTGGAAACACCATATATTTT.

The chain recombines TRBV5-6 with TRBJ2-7, with TRBD2 identical over 11 bases. The CDR3 length is 15 residues. CDR1 and CDR2 from the germline V gene are SGHDT and YYEEEE. The trim removed 3 bases at V and 1 base at J, leaving 3 bases unmatched. In DNA, the CDR3 is TGTGCCAGCAGCTGGGGACTAGCGGATTCCTACGAGCAGTACTTC. It yields the protein CASSWGLADSYEQYF.

The gene calls are TRBV28 and TRBJ2-4, with 10 bases aligning to TRBD1. Trimming at V came to 5 bases and at J to 6 bases, leaving 10 bases not matched to a gene. CDR3 size: 16 residues. Germline CDR1 is MDHEN and CDR2 is SYDVKM. CDR3 residues: CASSTPGQGVSNIQYF. The CDR3 coding sequence is TGTGCCAGCAGTACCCCCGGACAGGGGGTATCAAACATTCAGTACTTC.

The chain couples TRBV6-6 to TRBJ1-4; 7 positions agree with TRBD1. J gave up 0 bases and V 6 bases, and 4 bases lay outside the gene matches. Germline-derived CDR1 and CDR2 are MNHNY and SVGAGI (reference sequence). The CDR3 length is 15 residues. The CDR3, as DNA: TGTGCCAGCAGCGCCGACAGGGCAACTAATGAAAAACTGTTTTTT. As protein: CASSADRATNEKLFF.